The 25 T cell receptor beta chains below all came from one sample that was sequenced in a study of OX40 agonist ivuxolimab in advanced cancers. TCRdb keeps only in-frame clones here, not all; method: immunoSEQ multiplex PCR. The sample has about 47,000 clones; 88% are singletons. The source material was CD4+ or CD8+ T cells sorted from blood, sampled in a trial of the OX40 agonist ivuxolimab. All receptors derive from an adult with an advanced solid tumor such as melanoma, head and neck, liver or kidney cancer.

The chain employs TRBV19 and TRBJ1-5; D is perhaps TRBD1 (5 bases). Germline loops: CDR1 LNHDA, CDR2 SQIVND (reference sequence). The CDR3 spans 13 residues. The V and J ends lost 6 bases and 3 bases respectively, with 9 bases between them. CDR3 protein: CASRRQTNQPQHF. The CDR3 DNA sequence: TGTGCCAGTAGGAGACAGACCAATCAGCCCCAGCATTTT.

This chain uses TRBV5-1 with TRBJ2-3; the D gene could be TRBD1 or TRBD2 (5 bases each). The V end was cut by 0 bases, the J end by 4 bases, with 18 bases between. Germline V lookup: CDR1 SGHRS, CDR2 YFSETQ. The CDR3 sequence is 17 residues long. The CDR3 DNA reads TGCGCCAGCAGCTTGGGGACCGGGACCGAAATCGCAGATACGCAGTATTTT. It encodes CASSLGTGTEIADTQYF.

This rearrangement joins TRBV15 to TRBJ1-5; D remains unclear. The CDR3 loop spans 13 amino acids. Germline V lookup: CDR1 LNHNV, CDR2 YYDKDF (reference sequence). The V end lost 1 base, the J end lost 3 bases, and 4 bases lay between the germline ends. CDR3: CATSRGLNQPQHF. The CDR3 region has the DNA TGTGCCACCAGCAGAGGACTCAATCAGCCCCAGCATTTT.

This chain connects TRBV6-1 to TRBJ2-7; D is possibly TRBD2 (5 bases). The CDR3 is made up of 12 amino acids. The germline V and J ends were trimmed by 3 bases and 5 bases, with 8 bases remaining between them. In germline, CDR1 is MNHNS, CDR2 SASEGT. The CDR3 DNA is TGTGCCAGCAGTGAGAGGGTCCACGAGCAGTACTTC. This encodes CASSERVHEQYF.

The V gene is TRBV30, the J gene TRBJ2-2; D ambiguous. Germline CDR1 is GTSNPN and CDR2 is SVGIG (reference sequence). The CDR3 has 13 residues. With 2 bases removed from V and 1 base from J, the gap between germline ends came to 5 bases. CDR3 protein: CAWSRMNTGELFF. CDR3 in DNA: TGTGCCTGGAGTCGGATGAACACCGGGGAGCTGTTTTTT.

V usage is TRBV7-8 and J usage is TRBJ1-1, with 7 bases lining up with TRBD1. CDR1 is SGHVS and CDR2 is FQNEAQ in the germline V gene. The J segment lost 3 bases and the V segment lost 1 base, leaving 5 bases of the junction unmatched. The CDR3 is 15 residues long. This chain's CDR3 is CASSLVRGLYTEAFF. CDR3 DNA sequence: TGTGCCAGCAGCTTAGTGAGGGGGCTTTACACTGAAGCTTTCTTT.

The chain couples TRBV5-1 to TRBJ1-2; D is unclear. Germline lookup yields CDR1 SGHRS and CDR2 YFSETQ. The CDR3 is made up of 13 amino acids. V was pared by 0 bases and J by 4 bases, with 7 bases between. CDR3 DNA sequence: TGCGCCAGCAGCTTGGTTGACACCTATGGCTACACCTTC. Residues: CASSLVDTYGYTF.

The chain is built from TRBV5-1 and TRBJ2-1; D is perhaps TRBD2 (6 bases). The germline gives CDR1 SGHRS, CDR2 YFSETQ. V lost 0 bases to trimming and J lost 7 bases, with 14 bases between them. The CDR3 runs to 15 residues. CDR3 coding DNA: TGCGCCAGCAGCTTGGGTGGGGGGATTGGGAATGAGCAGTTCTTC. This encodes CASSLGGGIGNEQFF.

The chain is built from TRBV7-3 and TRBJ2-1; D remains unclear. V lost 5 bases to trimming and J lost 10 bases, with 15 bases between them. In germline, CDR1 is SGHTA, CDR2 FQGTGA. The CDR3 is 13 amino acids. Here the CDR3 DNA reads TGTGCCAGCAGCGATAAGGTGGTTGACGAGCAGTTCTTC. Protein: CASSDKVVDEQFF.

The rearrangement links TRBV2 to TRBJ2-7; no reliable D call. Germline values: CDR1 SNHLY, CDR2 FYNNEI. The CDR3 sequence is 14 residues long. Trimming removed 6 bases at V and 0 bases at J, with 12 bases between. The CDR3 DNA follows: TGTGCCAGCAGGCAGCAGACCTCCTCCTACGAGCAGTACTTC. Amino acids: CASRQQTSSYEQYF. The full variable domain, with the rest looked up from reference TRBV2 and TRBJ2-7, is EPEVTQTPSHQVTQMGQEVILRCVPISNHLYFYWYRQILGQKVEFLVSFYNNEISEKSEIFDDQFSVERPDGSNFTLKIRSTKLEDSAMYFCASRQQTSSYEQYFGPGTRLTVT.

This chain links TRBV6-1 with TRBJ2-5; 8 nucleotides match TRBD2. J was trimmed by 2 bases and V by 4 bases; bases with no gene match: 9. This CDR3 contains 16 residues. Germline values: CDR1 MNHNS, CDR2 SASEGT. CDR3 DNA sequence: TGTGCCAGCAGTGCTATGGTGGGGACTAGACAAGAGACCCAGTACTTC. The encoded protein is CASSAMVGTRQETQYF.

V and J are TRBV5-1 and TRBJ2-3; D remains unclear. In germline, CDR1 is SGHRS, CDR2 YFSETQ. The CDR3 totals 14 residues. The germline V and J ends were trimmed by 2 bases and 4 bases, with 11 bases remaining between them. The CDR3 region has the DNA TGCGCCAGCAGCTTTGGGCAGGTAGCAGATACGCAGTATTTT. Translation: CASSFGQVADTQYF.

The CDR3 reads CASSLFRGQPTEAFF. CDR3 coding DNA: TGTGCCAGCAGTTTATTTCGGGGACAGCCCACTGAAGCTTTCTTT. The chain employs TRBV27 and TRBJ1-1, with 7 bases that match TRBD1. J lost 4 bases, V lost 1 base, and 6 bases had no gene match. The CDR3 extends over 15 amino acids. From germline, CDR1 is MNHEY and CDR2 SMNVEV (reference sequence).

This rearrangement joins TRBV10-3 to TRBJ1-5; possible D gene TRBD1, 6 bases. Trimming took off 2 bases at V and 2 bases at J, with 13 bases between the two ends. Germline CDR1 ENHRY, CDR2 SYGVKD. The CDR3 contains 16 residues. The CDR3, as DNA: TGTGCCATCAGTGAGGTACAGGGAGGTGGCAATCAGCCCCAGCATTTT. Encoded protein: CAISEVQGGGNQPQHF.

This chain connects TRBV6-1 to TRBJ2-1; 11 nucleotides line up with TRBD2. V trimming: 6 bases; J trimming: 5 bases; junction bases outside the gene matches: 6. The V gene's germline CDR1 is MNHNS and CDR2 SASEGT. CDR3 length equals 15 residues. The CDR3 DNA reads TGTGCCAGCAGGAAGACTAGCGGGGCCCACAATGAGCAGTTCTTC. Translated, it gives CASRKTSGAHNEQFF.

In this sample, this clone turned up a few times. This chain connects TRBV29-1 to TRBJ1-1; D remains ambiguous. Trimming shortened V by 7 bases and J by 1 base, and 13 bases separated the two germline ends. The V gene's germline CDR1 is SQVTM and CDR2 ANQGSEA. The CDR3 is 13 amino acids. CDR3 protein: CSASQVWNTEAFF. As DNA, the CDR3 is TGCAGCGCCAGCCAGGTGTGGAACACTGAAGCTTTCTTT.

In DNA, the CDR3 is TGTGCCAGCTCACAGAGCGGTGAGACCCAGTACTTC. It codes for CASSQSGETQYF. The chain combines TRBV18 with TRBJ2-5; D might be TRBD2 (5 bases). The CDR3 extends over 12 amino acids. Germline CDR1 and CDR2: KGHSH and LQKENI. Trimming took off 4 bases at V and 5 bases at J, with 8 bases between the two ends.

The V and J genes are TRBV5-1 and TRBJ2-1, with 14 positions matching TRBD2. Germline V gene lookup returns CDR1 SGHRS and CDR2 YFSETQ. V was pared by 4 bases and J by 9 bases, with 9 bases of the junction left unmatched. The CDR3 has 16 amino acids. CDR3 protein: CASSLTGLAGAVEQFF. The DNA of the CDR3 is TGCGCCAGCAGCCTCACGGGACTAGCGGGAGCGGTTGAGCAGTTCTTC.

CDR3 in amino acids: CASRSTDHEKLFF. The CDR3 DNA follows: TGTGCCAGCAGATCGACGGACCATGAAAAACTGTTTTTT. The chain recombines TRBV27 with TRBJ1-4; no firm D call. Germline assignment: CDR1 MNHEY and CDR2 SMNVEV (reference sequence). The CDR3 extends over 13 amino acids. Trimming left V 6 bases short and J 6 bases short, with 11 bases between. Together with reference TRBV27 and TRBJ1-4, the CDR3 gives the full variable domain: EAQVTQNPRYLITVTGKKLTVTCSQNMNHEYMSWYRQDPGLGLRQIYYSMNVEVTDKGDVPEGYKVSRKEKRNFPLILESPSPNQTSLYFCASRSTDHEKLFFGSGTQLSVL.

The chain couples TRBV14 to TRBJ2-7; no firm D call. V was shortened by 5 bases and J by 6 bases, with 20 bases between the two germline ends. The germline gives CDR1 SGHDN, CDR2 FVKESK. CDR3 length equals 15 residues. CDR3 in amino acids: CASSSLGIPPGEQYF. As DNA, the CDR3 is TGTGCCAGCAGCTCGTTGGGTATCCCGCCAGGCGAGCAGTACTTC. The whole variable domain, remainder taken from reference TRBV14 and TRBJ2-7, is EAGVTQFPSHSVIEKGQTVTLRCDPISGHDNLYWYRRVMGKEIKFLLHFVKESKQDESGMPNNRFLAERTGGTYSTLKVQPAELEDSGVYFCASSSLGIPPGEQYFGPGTRLTVT.

The chain couples TRBV15 to TRBJ1-3; no reliable D call. The CDR3 is made up of 15 amino acids. Looked up from germline, CDR1 is LNHNV and CDR2 is YYDKDF (reference sequence). Trimming took 0 bases from V and 0 from J, leaving 6 bases between them. In nucleotides, the CDR3 is TGTGCCACCAGCAGAGATAGAGGCTCTGGAAACACCATATATTTT. This translates into CATSRDRGSGNTIYF.

CDR3 sequence: CAWTAVGNTIYF. CDR3 in DNA: TGTGCCTGGACCGCCGTGGGAAACACCATATATTTT. The chain links TRBV30 to TRBJ1-3, with D hard to call. The CDR3 runs to 12 residues. Germline V gene sequence: CDR1 GTSNPN, CDR2 SVGIG (reference sequence). The V gene lost 4 bases and the J gene lost 4 bases, with 8 bases spanning the gap.

The J gene is TRBJ1-1, the V gene TRBV18; D unclear. This CDR3 is 13 amino acids long. The germline V gene has CDR1 KGHSH and CDR2 LQKENI. Trimming removed 7 bases at V and 8 bases at J, with 17 bases between. The CDR3 DNA follows: TGTGCCAGCTTCGACACTCCCCGAAGAGAAGCTTTCTTT. Amino acids: CASFDTPRREAFF.

The chain is built from TRBV7-2 and TRBJ2-5; TRBD2 is a possible D gene (5 bases). Per the germline V gene, CDR1 is SGHTA and CDR2 is FQGNSA. Trimming took 7 bases from V and 2 from J, leaving 11 bases between them. This CDR3 has 13 residues. The CDR3 DNA is TGTGCCAGCAACCAGAGAGGGCAAGAGACCCAGTACTTC. Its protein is CASNQRGQETQYF.

This rearrangement joins TRBV6-5 to TRBJ1-2; D is uncertain. The CDR3 loop spans 15 amino acids. Per the germline V gene, CDR1 is MNHEY and CDR2 is SVGAGI. The germline V and J ends were trimmed by 0 bases and 6 bases, with 14 bases remaining between them. The CDR3 bases are TGTGCCAGCAGTTACTCGAATCCCGGGATCGATGGCTACACCTTC. This gives the protein CASSYSNPGIDGYTF.